This T cell receptor beta chain was sequenced during a study of blood T cells in healthy people across ages. The study, taken as a whole, reports: Naive T cell percentage showed a strong correlation with TCR beta diversity. In older individuals, TCR beta diversity per million T cells was lower, falling roughly linearly with age.

The CDR3 has 14 amino acids. Germline lookup yields CDR1 MNHEY and CDR2 SMNVEV (reference sequence). In each sample, at least 6.5 million PBMCs were isolated. Points on this clonotype: As yet, its antigen is unknown. Sequence at one end of the junction differs from germline and may be a read error.

A second PCR, run for roughly 7 to 11 cycles, used a sample-barcoded 5' primer plus a J-beta primer mix. Template switching added a 12-random-nucleotide identifier to every cDNA molecule. MiXCR, run by TCRdb on the 5' RACE reads, gives a single entry per CDR3 protein. The table shows some 640,000 distinct CDR3 sequences, with 49% occurring only once. Specimen: blood. The origin of this receptor is a woman aged 60-75 years in good health. The chain recombines TRBV27 with TRBJ2-3; 8 positions agree with TRBD2. The CDR3 coding sequence is TGTACCAGCAGTAACGGGAGGGCCTGGGATACGCAGTATTTT. Translation gives CTSSNGRAWDTQYF.